This TCR beta chain was sequenced during a study of blood T cell repertoires in COVID-19. This clone was counted a few times. Produced via immunoSEQ multiplex PCR; TCRdb's table is partial and in-frame only. Of 200,000 to 250,000 clones in the sample, 70% to 85% were seen once. This CDR3 comprises 14 residues. Germline V CDR1 and CDR2: SNHLY, FYNNEI. V was cut by 1 base and J by 2 bases, with 8 bases left in between. The clonotype was recovered from a woman of 80 years or more with COVID-19, enrolled during active disease. The rearrangement joins TRBV2 to TRBJ1-1; unclear D gene. Sequencing input: peripheral blood. DNA of the CDR3: TGTGCCAGCAGTGAAGAGGCGGTAAACACTGAAGCTTTCTTT. This encodes CASSEEAVNTEAFF.